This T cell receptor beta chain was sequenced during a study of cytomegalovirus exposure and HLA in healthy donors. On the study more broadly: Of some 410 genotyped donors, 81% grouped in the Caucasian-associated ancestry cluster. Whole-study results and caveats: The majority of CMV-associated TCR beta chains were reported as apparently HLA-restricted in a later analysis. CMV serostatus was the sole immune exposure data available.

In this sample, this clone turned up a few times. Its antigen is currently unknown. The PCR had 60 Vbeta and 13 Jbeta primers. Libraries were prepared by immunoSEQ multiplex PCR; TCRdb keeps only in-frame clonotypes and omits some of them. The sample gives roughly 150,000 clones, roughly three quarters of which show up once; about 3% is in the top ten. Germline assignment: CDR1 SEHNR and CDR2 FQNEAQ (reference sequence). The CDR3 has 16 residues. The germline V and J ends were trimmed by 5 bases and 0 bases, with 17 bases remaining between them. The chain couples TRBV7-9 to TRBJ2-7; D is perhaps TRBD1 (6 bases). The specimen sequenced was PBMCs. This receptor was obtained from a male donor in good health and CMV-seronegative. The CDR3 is CASSERQDHGSYEQYF. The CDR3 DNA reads TGTGCCAGCAGCGAACGACAGGACCACGGCTCCTACGAGCAGTACTTC.